The present T cell receptor beta chain was sequenced within a study of blood T cell repertoires in COVID-19. J was trimmed by 0 bases and V by 2 bases; bases with no gene match: 6. CDR3 size: 16 residues. Per germline, CDR1 GTSNPN and CDR2 SVGIG (reference sequence). Using immunoSEQ multiplex PCR, the repertoire was profiled, and TCRdb retains in-frame clones only, with some absent. Of about 360,000 clones detected, more than 70% appear once; the ten largest clones hold 1% to 1.5%. The receptor was derived from a man younger than 45 who had recovered from COVID-19. Sequencing was performed on PBMCs or T cells enriched from blood (not recorded which). The gene calls are TRBV30 and TRBJ1-3; TRBD1 matches 8 bases. CDR3 nucleotide sequence: TGTGCCTGGAGTCCAGGGACAGGCCTCTCTGGAAACACCATATATTTT. Its protein product is CAWSPGTGLSGNTIYF.